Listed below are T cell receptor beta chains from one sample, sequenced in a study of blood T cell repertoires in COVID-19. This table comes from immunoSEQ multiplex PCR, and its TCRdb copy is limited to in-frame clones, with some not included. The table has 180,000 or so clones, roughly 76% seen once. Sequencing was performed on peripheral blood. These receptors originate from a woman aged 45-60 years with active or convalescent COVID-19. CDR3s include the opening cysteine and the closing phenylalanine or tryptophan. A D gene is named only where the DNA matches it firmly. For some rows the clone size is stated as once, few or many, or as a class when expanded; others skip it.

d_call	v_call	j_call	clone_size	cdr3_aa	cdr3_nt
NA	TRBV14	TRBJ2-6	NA	CASSQMRLMIRVSGANVLTF	TGTGCCAGCAGCCAAATGCGGTTAATGATCAGGGTTTCTGGGGCCAACGTCCTGACTTTC
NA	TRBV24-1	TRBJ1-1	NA	CATSEGRGRAFF	TGTGCCACCAGTGAAGGCAGGGGTAGGGCTTTCTTT
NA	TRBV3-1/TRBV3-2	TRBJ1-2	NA	CASSQAVGGHYGYTF	TGTGCCAGCAGCCAGGCAGTCGGCGGGCACTATGGCTACACCTTC
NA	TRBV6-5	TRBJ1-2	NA	CASSSGIATWGYTF	TGTGCCAGCAGTTCAGGAATCGCAACCTGGGGCTACACCTTC
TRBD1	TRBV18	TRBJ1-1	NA	CASSPGTSGRGFTEAFF	TGTGCCAGCTCACCAGGGACGTCGGGCAGGGGGTTCACTGAAGCTTTCTTT
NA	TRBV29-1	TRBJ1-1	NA	CSVEETDLNTEAFF	TGCAGCGTTGAGGAGACAGACTTGAACACTGAAGCTTTCTTT
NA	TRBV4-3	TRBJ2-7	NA	CASSLGGGGSYEQYF	TGCGCCAGCAGCCTGGGTGGGGGCGGCTCCTACGAGCAGTACTTC
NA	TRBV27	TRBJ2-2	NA	CASSLGWGGGFGTGELFF	TGTGCCAGCAGTTTAGGGTGGGGAGGGGGGTTCGGCACCGGGGAGCTGTTTTTT
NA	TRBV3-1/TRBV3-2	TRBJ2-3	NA	CASRSSGSTDTQYF	TGTGCCAGCAGGTCCAGCGGGAGCACAGATACGCAGTATTTT
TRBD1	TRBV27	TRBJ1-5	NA	CASSLRAGGSNQPQHF	TGTGCCAGCAGTCTCCGCGCAGGGGGGAGCAATCAGCCCCAGCATTTT
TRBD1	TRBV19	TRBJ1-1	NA	CASSFQTGVATEAFF	TGTGCCAGTAGTTTTCAGACAGGGGTAGCCACTGAAGCTTTCTTT
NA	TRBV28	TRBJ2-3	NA	CASSLYGSSTDTQYF	TGTGCCAGCAGTTTATACGGTTCTAGCACAGATACGCAGTATTTT
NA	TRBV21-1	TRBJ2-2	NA	CASSKFRAGTANTGELFF	TGTGCCAGCAGCAAATTTCGAGCGGGGACCGCGAACACCGGGGAGCTGTTTTTT
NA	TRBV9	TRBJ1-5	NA	CASSVGTGDGQPQHF	TGTGCCAGCAGCGTTGGGACTGGGGACGGTCAGCCCCAGCATTTT
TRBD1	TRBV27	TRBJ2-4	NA	CASSLTGGKNIQYF	TGTGCCAGCAGTTTAACAGGGGGCAAAAACATTCAGTACTTC
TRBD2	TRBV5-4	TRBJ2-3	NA	CASHKTGTSGVDTQYF	TGTGCCAGCCATAAGACCGGGACTAGCGGGGTTGATACGCAGTATTTT
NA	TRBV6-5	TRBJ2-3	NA	CASRGARLAEDTQYF	TGTGCCAGCAGAGGGGCCCGGCTCGCGGAGGATACGCAGTATTTT
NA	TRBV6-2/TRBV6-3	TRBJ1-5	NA	CASSWDTSNQPQHF	TGTGCCAGCAGCTGGGACACTAGCAATCAGCCCCAGCATTTT
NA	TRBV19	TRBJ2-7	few	CASSPRGFHEQYF	TGTGCCAGTAGCCCCCGGGGGTTCCACGAGCAGTACTTC
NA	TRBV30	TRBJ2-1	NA	CAWQLSSYNEQFF	TGTGCCTGGCAACTGAGCTCCTACAATGAGCAGTTCTTC
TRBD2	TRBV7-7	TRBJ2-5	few	CASSPGLAGVQETQYF	TGTGCTAGCAGCCCGGGACTAGCGGGGGTACAAGAGACCCAGTACTTC
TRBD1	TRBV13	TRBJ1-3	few	CASSLGGQGGNTIYF	TGTGCCAGCAGCTTAGGGGGACAGGGCGGAAACACCATATATTTT
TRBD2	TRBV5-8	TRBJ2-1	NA	CASSRTLLAGDNNEQFF	TGTGCCAGCAGCCGCACCTTGCTAGCGGGAGACAACAATGAGCAGTTCTTC
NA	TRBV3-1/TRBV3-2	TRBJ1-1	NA	CASSHPMNTEAFF	TGTGCCAGCAGCCACCCAATGAACACTGAAGCTTTCTTT
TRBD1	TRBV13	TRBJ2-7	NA	CASSSSQGRYEQYF	TGTGCCAGCAGCTCGTCACAGGGGCGGTACGAGCAGTACTTC
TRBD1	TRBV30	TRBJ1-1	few	CAWTQGGTEAFF	TGTGCCTGGACACAGGGGGGCACTGAAGCTTTCTTT
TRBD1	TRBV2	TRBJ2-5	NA	CASSATGDWKETQYF	TGTGCCAGCAGTGCAACAGGGGATTGGAAAGAGACCCAGTACTTC
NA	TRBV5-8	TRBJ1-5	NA	CASKGLPNQPQHF	TGTGCCAGCAAGGGACTTCCCAATCAGCCCCAGCATTTT
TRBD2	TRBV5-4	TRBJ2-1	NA	CASSWDSSGGHNEQFF	TGTGCCAGCAGCTGGGACTCTTCGGGGGGGCACAATGAGCAGTTCTTC
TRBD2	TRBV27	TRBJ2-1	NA	CASSLPTSGRLGYNEQFF	TGTGCCAGCAGTTTACCGACTAGCGGGAGGTTGGGGTACAATGAGCAGTTCTTC
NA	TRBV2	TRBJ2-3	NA	CASSEGGARTDTQYF	TGTGCCAGCAGTGAAGGTGGGGCGCGGACAGATACGCAGTATTTT
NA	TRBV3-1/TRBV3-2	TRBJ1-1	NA	CASSLQGPGEAFF	TGTGCCAGCAGCCTGCAGGGGCCCGGGGAAGCTTTCTTT
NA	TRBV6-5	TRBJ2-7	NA	CASSTASGSSYEQYF	TGTGCCAGCAGTACCGCGAGCGGAAGCTCCTACGAGCAGTACTTC
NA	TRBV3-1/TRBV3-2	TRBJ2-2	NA	CASSQLLQGNTGELFF	TGTGCCAGCAGCCAACTTTTACAGGGGAACACCGGGGAGCTGTTTTTT